Shown below are 21 T cell receptor beta chains from a single sample sequenced in a study of T-cell reconstitution after alpha-beta-depleted transplantation in children. Unique molecular identifiers were incorporated when the TCRbeta library was constructed. TCRdb used MiXCR to reprocess the PCR reads, holding one entry per CDR3 protein. The top ten clones hold around 4.8% of a sample with about 250,000 distinct CDR3 sequences, more than 20% of them seen once. Sequenced here: PBMCs, mostly from graft donor cells, sampled 360 days after TCRalphabeta/CD19-depleted stem cell transplant. Receptors were obtained from a female patient between 2 and 15 years old who had a stem cell transplant for congenital amegakaryocytic thrombocytopenia, so the T cells may come from the graft donor.

This clonotype has more than one count but fewer than ten. The rearrangement links TRBV28 to TRBJ2-3; D is unresolved. This CDR3 is 13 amino acids long. Trimming left V 3 bases short and J 4 bases short, with 8 bases between. Per the germline V gene, CDR1 is MDHEN and CDR2 is SYDVKM. CDR3 sequence (DNA): TGTGCCAGCAGTTTCGGGCAGTCAGATACGCAGTATTTT. Translating it yields CASSFGQSDTQYF. The full variable domain, its missing parts supplied by reference TRBV28 and TRBJ2-3, is DVKVTQSSRYLVKRTGEKVFLECVQDMDHENMFWYRQDPGLGLRLIYFSYDVKMKEKGDIPEGYSVSREKKERFSLILESASTNQTSMYLCASSFGQSDTQYFGPGTRLTVL.

CDR3 sequence: CSAREARGDSPLHF. The DNA for the CDR3 is TGCAGTGCTAGGGAGGCCCGCGGGGATTCACCCCTCCACTTT. The chain combines TRBV20-1 with TRBJ1-6; D ambiguous. The CDR3 covers 14 residues. Looked up from germline, CDR1 is DFQATT and CDR2 is SNEGSKA (reference sequence). V lost 3 bases and J 8 bases, leaving 14 bases between the germline ends.

This clonotype was seen ten or more times. The chain links TRBV6-2 or TRBV6-3 to TRBJ2-1, with D maybe TRBD2 (5 bases). V was clipped by 8 bases and J by 2 bases, with 7 bases between them. The CDR3 covers 12 residues. The germline V gene encodes CDR1 MNHEY and CDR2 SVGEGT. The DNA for the CDR3 is TGTGCCAGCCGGAGGACCTACAATGAGCAGTTCTTC. Amino acid sequence: CASRRTYNEQFF.

The J gene is TRBJ2-1, the V gene TRBV19, with D perhaps given as TRBD1 or TRBD2 (5 bases each). Trimming removed 1 base at V and 10 bases at J, with 8 bases between. Germline lookup yields CDR1 LNHDA and CDR2 SQIVND (reference sequence). This CDR3 spans 12 amino acids. CDR3 coding DNA: TGTGCCAGTAGTATAGGGGGGTCGGAGCAGTTCTTC. Translation: CASSIGGSEQFF.

The chain links TRBV2 to TRBJ2-7; D call uncertain. This CDR3 is built from 14 residues. The V gene's germline CDR1 is SNHLY and CDR2 FYNNEI. Trimming shortened V by 6 bases and J by 3 bases, and 15 bases separated the two germline ends. In nucleotides, the CDR3 is TGTGCCAGCAGCCTGAACGAGGAGATCTACGAGCAGTACTTC. Protein: CASSLNEEIYEQYF.

This clonotype was counted only a few times. The chain is built from TRBV27 and TRBJ2-2; 10 bases match TRBD2. The junction had 5 bases not matched to a gene; V was cut back by 4 bases and J by 6 bases. Germline V gives CDR1 MNHEY, CDR2 SMNVEV (reference sequence). CDR3 length: 15 amino acids. The DNA for the CDR3 is TGTGCCAGCAGTTGGAGCGGGGGGGCCGCCGGGGAGCTGTTTTTT. Residues: CASSWSGGAAGELFF.

The V and J genes are TRBV20-1 and TRBJ2-7, with 8 bases fitting TRBD1. The CDR3 loop spans 12 amino acids. V was clipped by 5 bases and J by 6 bases; unmatched bases: 6. Per germline, CDR1 DFQATT and CDR2 SNEGSKA (reference sequence). The CDR3: CSAADRVGEQYF. As DNA, the CDR3 is TGCAGTGCTGCGGACAGGGTGGGCGAGCAGTACTTC.

This rearrangement joins TRBV27 to TRBJ2-7, with TRBD2 identical over 15 bases. The CDR3 has 15 amino acids. Germline CDR1 is MNHEY and CDR2 is SMNVEV (reference sequence). V lost 3 bases and J lost 4; bases outside the gene matches: 1. Here the CDR3 DNA reads TGTGCCAGCAGTTTTGGGACTAGCGGGGGGTACGAGCAGTACTTC. Residues: CASSFGTSGGYEQYF.

This clonotype came up many times. CDR3 region: CASSGGATLSYEQYF. CDR3 DNA sequence: TGTGCCAGCAGCGGAGGGGCTACTCTAAGCTACGAGCAGTACTTC. V and J are TRBV5-6 and TRBJ2-7; a weak D match, TRBD2 (6 bases). Germline V gives CDR1 SGHDT, CDR2 YYEEEE. The CDR3 spans 15 residues. Deletions cut 4 bases from V and 3 bases from J, with 17 bases between. Supplemented by reference TRBV5-6 and TRBJ2-7, the full variable domain reads DAGVTQSPTHLIKTRGQQVTLRCSPKSGHDTVSWYQQALGQGPQFIFQYYEEEERQRGNFPDRFSGHQFPNYSSELNVNALLLGDSALYLCASSGGATLSYEQYFGPGTRLTVT.

This clonotype was recorded at least ten times. The chain has TRBV20-1 and TRBJ1-5; D is ambiguous. V lost 7 bases, J lost 3 bases, and 10 bases lay in between. Germline V CDR1 and CDR2: DFQATT, SNEGSKA (reference sequence). The CDR3 is made up of 12 amino acids. The CDR3 DNA sequence: TGCAGTGGCTTTCAGCCCAATCAGCCCCAGCATTTT. Its protein product is CSGFQPNQPQHF.

This chain uses TRBV4-1 with TRBJ2-2, with TRBD2 matching over 13 bases. This CDR3 contains 17 residues. The junction had 7 bases not matched to a gene; V was cut back by 5 bases and J by 4 bases. Germline V gives CDR1 MGHRA, CDR2 YSYEKL. CDR3 protein: CASSLRTSGGFTGELFF. As DNA, the CDR3 is TGCGCCAGCAGCTTACGGACTAGCGGGGGATTCACCGGGGAGCTGTTTTTT.

The V gene is TRBV7-2, the J gene TRBJ2-1, with 9 nucleotides matching TRBD2. The CDR3 has 15 amino acids. Germline V gives CDR1 SGHTA, CDR2 FQGNSA. Germline trimming cut 1 base from V and 8 bases from J; bases unmatched to any gene: 6. The CDR3 DNA reads TGTGCCAGCAGCTTAGACATAGCGGGAGTAGATGAGCAGTTCTTC. It is translated as CASSLDIAGVDEQFF.

This clonotype was detected only a few times. This chain joins TRBV6-5 and TRBJ2-2; possible D gene TRBD2, 5 bases. V lost 0 bases and J lost 0, with 8 bases in between. The CDR3 extends over 16 amino acids. CDR1 and CDR2 (germline): MNHEY, SVGAGI. The chain's CDR3 is CASSYSPSPNTGELFF. The CDR3 DNA follows: TGTGCCAGCAGTTACTCGCCTAGCCCGAACACCGGGGAGCTGTTTTTT.

This CDR3 reads CASSTTGSGTDTQYF. The CDR3, as DNA: TGTGCCAGCAGCACAACCGGCTCGGGCACAGATACGCAGTATTTT. This chain joins TRBV7-6 and TRBJ2-3; no definite D call. Germline CDR1 and CDR2: SGHVS and FNYEAQ. The CDR3 length is 15 residues. The V and J ends lost 5 bases and 1 base respectively, with 13 bases between them. Looking up the rest from reference TRBV7-6 and TRBJ2-3 gives the full variable domain: GAGVSQSPRYKVTKRGQDVALRCDPISGHVSLYWYRQALGQGPEFLTYFNYEAQQDKSGLPNDRFSAERPEGSISTLTIQRTEQRDSAMYRCASSTTGSGTDTQYFGPGTRLTVL.

The sample holds a few counts of this clonotype. The V call is TRBV11-2, the J call TRBJ2-2; TRBD1 might be the D (6 bases). Between the trimmed V and J ends, which lost 1 base and 6 bases, there was a span of 12 bases. CDR1 is SGHAT and CDR2 is FQNNGV in the germline V gene. This CDR3 is built from 15 residues. CDR3 sequence reads: CASSLGTGWAGELFF. In nucleotides, the CDR3 is TGTGCCAGCAGCTTAGGCACAGGGTGGGCCGGGGAGCTGTTTTTT.

The rearrangement links TRBV3-1 to TRBJ2-4; D is ambiguous. V lost 0 bases and J lost 12, with 12 bases in between. CDR1 is LGHDT and CDR2 is YNNKEL in the germline V gene (reference sequence). The CDR3 totals 13 residues. CDR3 region: CASSQDAASRQYF. The CDR3 coding sequence is TGTGCCAGCAGCCAAGATGCAGCCAGCCGTCAGTACTTC.

The V and J genes are TRBV15 and TRBJ2-7, with 8 bases aligning to TRBD1. Germline V gene lookup returns CDR1 LNHNV and CDR2 YYDKDF (reference sequence). V lost 0 bases and J lost 0; bases outside the gene matches: 4. This CDR3 contains 16 residues. This chain's CDR3 is CATSRDLTGGSYEQYF. The CDR3 bases are TGTGCCACCAGCAGAGATTTAACAGGGGGCTCCTACGAGCAGTACTTC.

The rearrangement links TRBV7-3 to TRBJ2-3; 8 bases match TRBD2. Germline CDR1 is SGHTA and CDR2 is FQGTGA. Unmatched junction bases numbered 5, after V lost 5 bases and J lost 4 bases. CDR3 length: 14 amino acids. CDR3 bases: TGTGCCAGCAGCGACGGACTAGCCGCAGATACGCAGTATTTT. This codes for CASSDGLAADTQYF.

The chain joins TRBV7-9 to TRBJ2-6; maybe TRBD2 (5 bases). Germline-derived CDR1 and CDR2 are SEHNR and FQNEAQ (reference sequence). CDR3 size: 16 residues. V was trimmed by 3 bases and J by 4 bases, leaving 13 bases between them. The CDR3 nucleotides read TGTGCCAGCAGCTTGGACGGGATTGGCGGGGCCAACGTCCTGACTTTC. Translated, it gives CASSLDGIGGANVLTF.

This clonotype was recorded many times. V usage is TRBV20-1 and J usage is TRBJ2-1, with 8 positions matching TRBD2. V lost 1 base and J lost 7; bases outside the gene matches: 3. The CDR3 has 13 residues. Germline CDR1 DFQATT, CDR2 SNEGSKA (reference sequence). The CDR3 DNA is TGCAGTGCTAGAGTGCCGGGAGGGAATGAGCAGTTCTTC. As protein: CSARVPGGNEQFF.

CDR3 loop: CASSSRLAGTGELFF. In DNA form, the CDR3 reads TGCGCCAGCAGCTCACGACTAGCAGGCACCGGGGAGCTGTTTTTT. The genes are TRBV5-1 and TRBJ2-2; 7 bases match TRBD2. Per germline, CDR1 SGHRS and CDR2 YFSETQ. With 3 bases clipped from V and 4 bases from J, the junction kept 6 bases outside the gene matches. The CDR3 runs to 15 residues.